This T cell receptor beta chain was identified during a study of shared clonotypes between healthy human individuals. Study at large: Three CD4 naive, three CD4 memory, two CD8 naive and one CD8 memory plate were used per donor. Study-wide findings and caveats: Memory subsets had estimated richness that was generally smaller than that of naive subsets.

Investigators divided CD4+ cells into CD45RA+ naive and CD45RA-negative memory subsets. Per germline, CDR1 SGHTA and CDR2 FQGNSA. Losses at the gene ends were 5 bases for V and 4 bases for J; bases not matched to a gene: 12. The length of the CDR3 is 16 residues. Sorted subsets were amplified in replicate PCRs using 200 ng DNA, 32,000 or so T cell genomes. Method: immunoSEQ multiplex PCR; TCRdb's copy keeps in-frame clones and lacks some. The sample includes about 2.5 million clones, around 90% seen only once; the top ten take more than 0.35%. Comment on this clone: As yet, its antigen is unknown.

The chain has TRBV7-2 and TRBJ2-7; 9 bases align to TRBD2. Sequences were obtained from naive CD4+ T cells from PBMCs. The subset was: CD45RA+ positively selected. This receptor was taken from a man between 18 and 29 years old in good health. Some clones in this sample may be carry-over from other donors' samples. CDR3 coding DNA: TGTGCCAGCAGCCCCCTCGGGCTAGCGGGACCTTACGAGCAGTACTTC. Its protein is CASSPLGLAGPYEQYF.